The 16 T cell receptor beta chains reported below all come from one sample, sequenced in a study of cytomegalovirus exposure and HLA in healthy donors. Primers included in the PCR were 60 Vbeta and 13 Jbeta primers. Profiled with immunoSEQ multiplex PCR; TCRdb holds only in-frame clones, not every one. The table has about 130,000 clones, approximately 85% seen once. The material sequenced was PBMCs. Receptors originate from a boy between 5 and 17 years old in good health and CMV-seronegative.

This chain joins TRBV30 and TRBJ2-2, with a weak D call TRBD1 (6 bases). Germline CDR1 is GTSNPN and CDR2 is SVGIG (reference sequence). Deletions cut 3 bases from V and 9 bases from J, with 20 bases between. The CDR3 consists of 15 residues. CDR3 region: CAWSPPEQGPRELFF. The CDR3 bases are TGTGCCTGGAGCCCGCCGGAACAGGGCCCCAGGGAGCTGTTTTTT. Full variable domain (rest looked up from reference TRBV30 and TRBJ2-2): SQTIHQWPATLVQPVGSPLSLECTVEGTSNPNLYWYRQAAGRGLQLLFYSVGIGQISSEVPQNLSASRPQDRQFILSSKKLLLSDSGFYLCAWSPPEQGPRELFFGEGSRLTVL.

This rearrangement joins TRBV6-1 to TRBJ1-1, with D perhaps TRBD1 (5 bases). CDR1 MNHNS and CDR2 SASEGT come from the germline V gene. CDR3 length equals 14 residues. V lost 4 bases and J 4 bases, leaving 13 bases between the germline ends. This CDR3 is CASSVDIEPTEAFF. DNA of the CDR3: TGTGCCAGCAGTGTGGACATCGAACCCACTGAAGCTTTCTTT.

The rearrangement joins TRBV4-3 to TRBJ2-1; D gene unclear. The CDR3 runs 14 residues. V gave up 1 base and J gave up 5 bases, with 9 bases separating them. Germline loops: CDR1 LGHNA, CDR2 YSLEER. CDR3: CASSQGPGNNEQFF. DNA of the CDR3: TGCGCCAGCAGCCAAGGTCCAGGAAACAATGAGCAGTTCTTC.

V and J are TRBV27 and TRBJ1-6; D may be TRBD1 (5 bases). V shed 2 bases and J shed 11 bases, with 10 bases lying between them. Germline V gene data show CDR1 as MNHEY and CDR2 as SMNVEV (reference sequence). CDR3 length equals 13 residues. The CDR3 sequence is CASSLGQGTPLHF. In nucleotides, the CDR3 is TGTGCCAGCAGTTTAGGGCAGGGCACACCCCTCCACTTT.

There are a few counts of this clone. This sequence joins TRBV30 and TRBJ2-6, with D perhaps matching TRBD2 (6 bases). CDR3 length: 16 amino acids. Germline CDR1 GTSNPN, CDR2 SVGIG (reference sequence). V was pared by 0 bases and J by 0 bases, with 9 bases between. The CDR3 DNA follows: TGTGCCTGGAGTGTAGGAGGGTTCTCTGGGGCCAACGTCCTGACTTTC. Translated: CAWSVGGFSGANVLTF.

V and J are TRBV27 and TRBJ2-7; 16 positions match TRBD2. Germline assignment: CDR1 MNHEY and CDR2 SMNVEV (reference sequence). The ends lost 5 bases at V and 9 bases at J; junction bases unmatched: 7. This CDR3 is built from 15 residues. In DNA, the CDR3 is TGTGCCAGCAGTAGGGGACTAGCGGGAGGGTCCGTGCAGTACTTC. It codes for CASSRGLAGGSVQYF.

The chain recombines TRBV5-1 with TRBJ2-5; tentative D call: TRBD2 (7 bases). The germline V and J ends were trimmed by 2 bases and 3 bases, with 17 bases remaining between them. The CDR3 contains 16 residues. In germline, CDR1 is SGHRS, CDR2 YFSETQ. DNA for the CDR3: TGCGCCAGCAGCTTTGACGGCAGGGGAGGGGAAGAGACCCAGTACTTC. Residues: CASSFDGRGGEETQYF. Full variable domain (remainder filled in from reference TRBV5-1 and TRBJ2-5): KAGVTQTPRYLIKTRGQQVTLSCSPISGHRSVSWYQQTPGQGLQFLFEYFSETQRNKGNFPGRFSGRQFSNSRSEMNVSTLELGDSALYLCASSFDGRGGEETQYFGPGTRLLVL.

The rearrangement links TRBV7-8 to TRBJ2-3; D call uncertain. Germline-derived CDR1 and CDR2 are SGHVS and FQNEAQ. This CDR3 has 12 residues. V lost 2 bases and J 8 bases, leaving 8 bases between the germline ends. The CDR3 sequence: CASSLRVGTQYF. The CDR3 DNA reads as TGTGCCAGCAGCTTACGGGTTGGTACGCAGTATTTT.

V gene TRBV7-2 combines with J gene TRBJ1-2; no clear D gene. V lost 5 bases, J lost 3 bases, and 10 bases lay in between. The CDR3 spans 13 residues. Per germline, CDR1 SGHTA and CDR2 FQGNSA. The CDR3 sequence: CASSLDLDYGYTF. The CDR3 DNA reads TGTGCCAGCAGCCTAGACTTGGACTATGGCTACACCTTC.

The rearrangement joins TRBV9 to TRBJ2-7; D gene unclear. V dropped 1 base and J dropped 1 base, with 9 bases sitting between them. The V gene's germline CDR1 is SGDLS and CDR2 YYNGEE. The CDR3 contains 14 residues. This chain's CDR3 is CASSVQHGSYEQYF. The CDR3 region has the DNA TGTGCCAGCAGCGTACAACACGGGTCCTACGAGCAGTACTTC. Variable domain in full (rest from reference TRBV9 and TRBJ2-7): DSGVTQTPKHLITATGQRVTLRCSPRSGDLSVYWYQQSLDQGLQFLIQYYNGEERAKGNILERFSAQQFPDLHSELNLSSLELGDSALYFCASSVQHGSYEQYFGPGTRLTVT.

This rearrangement joins TRBV6-1 to TRBJ2-7; maybe TRBD1 (7 bases). The CDR3 runs to 15 residues. Germline CDR1 is MNHNS and CDR2 is SASEGT. V was shortened by 6 bases and J by 0 bases, with 15 bases between the two germline ends. The CDR3 nucleotides are TGTGCCAGCAGCCAGGGGGGACAGCCCTCCTACGAGCAGTACTTC. As protein: CASSQGGQPSYEQYF.

The chain recombines TRBV2 with TRBJ2-3; 10 nucleotides agree with TRBD1. CDR1 is SNHLY, CDR2 FYNNEI, per germline. V was clipped by 4 bases and J by 4 bases; unmatched bases: 5. This CDR3 contains 15 residues. The CDR3 nucleotides are TGTGCCAGCAGTGGGCCGGGACAGGGGTCAGATACGCAGTATTTT. Protein sequence: CASSGPGQGSDTQYF.

The V call is TRBV21-1, the J call TRBJ2-7; the listed D gene, TRBD1, was not tested against the DNA. TRBV21-1 is flagged as a pseudogene. The CDR3 has 15 residues. CDR3 bases: TGTGCCAGCAGCAGCCCCACTAGACAGGGGACCGAGCAGTACTTC. It translates to CASSSPTRQGTEQYF.

The rearrangement uses TRBV5-6 and TRBJ2-5; 11 nucleotides line up with TRBD1. The J call may be mistaken, given a closer DNA end match to TRBJ2-7. CDR1 is SGHDT, CDR2 YYEEEE, per germline. This CDR3 comprises 15 residues. CDR3 in amino acids: CASSFVGTGGREQYF. The CDR3 DNA reads TGTGCCAGCAGCTTTGTGGGGACAGGGGGTCGCGAGCAGTACTTC.

The chain links TRBV7-9 to TRBJ1-2; TRBD1 matches 7 bases. V gave up 5 bases and J gave up 2 bases; unmatched junction bases: 2. CDR3 length: 13 amino acids. Germline V CDR1 and CDR2: SEHNR, FQNEAQ (reference sequence). The CDR3 bases are TGTGCCAGCAGCCTGGGACAGAACTATGGCTACACCTTC. Its translation: CASSLGQNYGYTF.

This chain uses TRBV5-1 with TRBJ2-5; 9 bases match TRBD2. The CDR3 contains 15 residues. Germline lookup yields CDR1 SGHRS and CDR2 YFSETQ. V lost 4 bases, J lost 0 bases, and 4 bases stayed unmatched. CDR3 amino acids: CASSLSGGNQETQYF. The CDR3 nucleotides are TGCGCCAGCAGCCTTAGCGGGGGTAACCAAGAGACCCAGTACTTC.